This T cell receptor (beta chain) was sequenced during a study of T cells expressing NK-cell markers. With regard to this clonotype: What it binds is unknown.

Germline CDR1 reads SGHRS; CDR2 reads YFSETQ. The CDR3 length is 13 residues. Overall study findings and caveats: Similarly, these clonotypes led the CD3+CD56-NKG2C+ fraction as well in a handful of donors.

From the 5' RACE reads, TCRdb lists one entry per CDR3 protein and no DNA. The sample holds over 250,000 distinct CDR3 sequences. Sequencing was done on a sample of blood T cells: a sorted CD56 or NKG2C T cell subset, CD4+ or CD8+ T cells, or bulk PBMC T cells (not recorded which). This TCR was sampled from a woman aged 18 to 75 in good health. This chain links TRBV5-1 with TRBJ2-7; the TCRdb call, TRBD1, lacks DNA for checking. The chain's CDR3 is CASSRTGEYEQYF.